This TCR beta chain was documented in a study of blood T cell repertoires in COVID-19. Overall study context: Acute and convalescent COVID-19 samples came from the United States, Italy and Spain. PBMCs, B-cell-depleted T cells, or T cells were the source of the cDNA or gDNA that made up the material.

Original handling: Nucleated cell counts were estimated from reference gene primer amplification. TCRdb's table, derived via immunoSEQ multiplex PCR, lists solely in-frame clones and lacks some. V and J calls and clone size are as listed in that table; D and trimming were resolved from the DNA. Of approximately 260,000 clones listed, approximately 82% were seen once; the top ten hold 4% to 6%. Sequenced material: peripheral blood. The sequence derives from a woman older than 75 with active or convalescent COVID-19.

CDR3 region: CASSLGREGLSYEQYF. CDR3 in DNA: TGCGCCAGCAGCTTGGGGCGGGAAGGATTGTCCTACGAGCAGTACTTC. The chain is built from TRBV5-1 and TRBJ2-7; possible D gene TRBD2, 6 bases. The CDR3 loop spans 16 amino acids. The V end lost 0 bases, the J end lost 1 base, and 14 bases lay between the germline ends. Germline CDR1 reads SGHRS; CDR2 reads YFSETQ.